Detailed here is one TCR beta chain. This entry comes from a study of blood T cell repertoires in COVID-19. CDR3 length: 16 amino acids. Germline CDR1 is SGHRS and CDR2 is YFSETQ. The J segment lost 4 bases and the V segment lost 4 bases, leaving 7 bases of the junction unmatched. TCRdb's copy holds only in-frame clones and misses some; the assay was immunoSEQ multiplex PCR. The sample comprises roughly 320,000 clones, approximately 90% of which are singletons, and 4% to 5% rests with the top ten. Sequenced material: PBMCs or T cells enriched from blood (not recorded which). This sequence joins TRBV5-1 and TRBJ2-3; 12 nucleotides align to TRBD1. The TCR originated in a man between 25 and 39 years old who had recovered from COVID-19. CDR3 DNA: TGCGCCAGCAGCCCGGGACAGGGGGCGATTGCAGATACGCAGTATTTT. Protein sequence: CASSPGQGAIADTQYF.